The next 19 T cell receptor beta chains were all read from a single sample in a study of blood T cell repertoires in COVID-19. Sequencing was performed with immunoSEQ multiplex PCR; in TCRdb, only in-frame clones are kept and a portion is missing. This table has over 75,000 clones, 85% to 90% appearing once. The sequenced sample was peripheral blood. These TCRs come from a human donor with active COVID-19. The donor label of this sample is uncertain.

The CDR3 DNA is TGTGCCAGCCGCAGAGGAGGGGGCGCCGGGGGCTACACCTTC. Protein: CASRRGGGAGGYTF. This chain links TRBV14 with TRBJ1-2; 7 bases agree with TRBD1. V trimming: 8 bases; J trimming: 8 bases; junction bases outside the gene matches: 14. The CDR3 totals 14 residues. CDR1 and CDR2 from the germline V gene are SGHDN and FVKESK. Supplemented by reference TRBV14 and TRBJ1-2, the full variable domain reads EAGVTQFPSHSVIEKGQTVTLRCDPISGHDNLYWYRRVMGKEIKFLLHFVKESKQDESGMPNNRFLAERTGGTYSTLKVQPAELEDSGVYFCASRRGGGAGGYTFGSGTRLTVV.

The chain joins TRBV21-1 to TRBJ1-1; the D segment call TRBD1 is taken from the table without a DNA check. TRBV21-1 is a recognized pseudogene. The CDR3 has 19 residues. CDR3 in amino acids: CASSKVGPDREGGRTEAFF. The CDR3 DNA follows: TGTGCCAGCAGCAAAGTGGGGCCCGACAGGGAAGGAGGAAGAACTGAAGCTTTCTTT.

CDR3 residues: CASSAPSGGGYEQYF. For the CDR3, the DNA is TGTGCCAGCAGCGCCCCTAGCGGGGGGGGGTACGAGCAGTACTTC. The chain uses TRBV6-5 and TRBJ2-7, with 12 bases lining up with TRBD2. Germline CDR1 MNHEY, CDR2 SVGAGI. This CDR3 has 15 residues. V was clipped by 6 bases and J by 4 bases; unmatched bases: 7.

In this sample, this clone turned up once. V and J are TRBV5-1 and TRBJ2-2; possible D gene TRBD1, 5 bases. The CDR3 is 14 amino acids. Germline V CDR1 and CDR2: SGHRS, YFSETQ. The V gene lost 0 bases and the J gene lost 5 bases, with 8 bases spanning the gap. CDR3 amino acids: CASSLGQPTGELFF. In DNA, the CDR3 is TGCGCCAGCAGCTTGGGACAGCCAACCGGGGAGCTGTTTTTT. Using reference TRBV5-1 and TRBJ2-2 for the parts outside the CDR3, the full variable domain is KAGVTQTPRYLIKTRGQQVTLSCSPISGHRSVSWYQQTPGQGLQFLFEYFSETQRNKGNFPGRFSGRQFSNSRSEMNVSTLELGDSALYLCASSLGQPTGELFFGEGSRLTVL.

A few counts support this clone. The rearrangement joins TRBV7-6 to TRBJ2-5; TRBD2 aligns across 15 bases. The CDR3 is made up of 17 amino acids. Germline V gene sequence: CDR1 SGHVS, CDR2 FNYEAQ. The trim removed 4 bases at V and 4 bases at J, leaving 7 bases unmatched. The CDR3 here is CASSSRGTSGGRETQYF. CDR3 bases: TGTGCCAGCAGCTCAAGGGGGACTAGCGGGGGGAGAGAGACCCAGTACTTC.

The chain employs TRBV7-8 and TRBJ2-1, with 8 bases aligning to TRBD1. Germline V CDR1 and CDR2: SGHVS, FQNEAQ. CDR3 length: 14 residues. V lost 5 bases and J lost 8; bases outside the gene matches: 8. The CDR3 region is CASSPGQGNDEQFF. The CDR3 DNA follows: TGTGCCAGCAGCCCCGGACAGGGTAACGATGAGCAGTTCTTC.

In DNA, the CDR3 is TGTGCCAGCAGCTTAATCGTCAGGGTGAATGAAAAACTGTTTTTT. It is translated as CASSLIVRVNEKLFF. The chain uses TRBV7-2 and TRBJ1-4, with D perhaps matching TRBD1 (5 bases). The V end lost 2 bases, the J end lost 5 bases, and 12 bases lay between the germline ends. The CDR3 runs 15 residues. Germline CDR1 reads SGHTA; CDR2 reads FQGNSA.

This clone was counted between two and nine times. The V call is TRBV6-5, the J call TRBJ1-6; 8 bases agree with TRBD1. Germline lookup yields CDR1 MNHEY and CDR2 SVGAGI. J gave up 7 bases and V 5 bases, and 7 bases lay outside the gene matches. CDR3 size: 15 residues. DNA of the CDR3: TGTGCCAGCAGTCCCGGGACAGGTAGAAATTCACCCCTCCACTTT. Its protein product is CASSPGTGRNSPLHF.

By frequency in the sample, this clone is medium-sized. This chain connects TRBV3-1 (or the pseudogene TRBV3-2) to TRBJ2-7; 12 positions match TRBD2. The length of the CDR3 is 19 residues. Germline CDR1 reads LGHDT; CDR2 reads YNNKEL (reference sequence). V was pared by 1 base and J by 4 bases, with 14 bases of the junction left unmatched. CDR3 loop: CASSQGRASGGVILYEQYF. The CDR3 DNA follows: TGTGCCAGCAGCCAAGGCCGGGCTAGCGGGGGGGTGATACTTTACGAGCAGTACTTC.

This sequence joins TRBV5-1 and TRBJ2-3; 12 nucleotides line up with TRBD2. Trimming removed 4 bases from V and 0 bases from J; junction bases left unmatched: 6. Germline CDR1 SGHRS, CDR2 YFSETQ. There are 17 residues in the CDR3. The CDR3 region has the DNA TGCGCCAGCAGCCTGACTAGCGGGGGAACTAGCACAGATACGCAGTATTTT. Its translation: CASSLTSGGTSTDTQYF.

This chain uses TRBV10-3 with TRBJ2-7; 7 nucleotides match TRBD1. Germline V lookup: CDR1 ENHRY, CDR2 SYGVKD. CDR3 length: 14 residues. V gave up 6 bases and J gave up 0 bases; unmatched junction bases: 5. The CDR3 DNA sequence: TGTGCCATCAGGGGAACAGGGGTCTCCTACGAGCAGTACTTC. It yields the protein CAIRGTGVSYEQYF.

The chain carries TRBV6-2 or TRBV6-3 and TRBJ2-7; possibly TRBD2 for D (7 bases). V was clipped by 1 base and J by 1 base, with 14 bases between them. The CDR3 is made up of 16 amino acids. CDR1 and CDR2 from the germline V gene are MNHEY and SVGEGT. Written as DNA, the CDR3 is TGTGCCAGCAGTTACTGGCTACAGGGAGGGTCCTACGAGCAGTACTTC. It encodes CASSYWLQGGSYEQYF.

J is TRBJ1-2 and V is TRBV6-5, with a weak D call TRBD1 (5 bases). Trimming pared 0 bases from V and 4 bases from J, leaving 12 bases between. CDR1 is MNHEY and CDR2 is SVGAGI in the germline V gene. The CDR3 has 15 amino acids. The CDR3 DNA reads TGTGCCAGCAGTTACTCGCGTGACAGTGTCTATGGCTACACCTTC. Its translation: CASSYSRDSVYGYTF.

The chain carries TRBV7-9 and TRBJ2-3; 7 nucleotides align to TRBD2. Germline lookup yields CDR1 SEHNR and CDR2 FQNEAQ (reference sequence). The CDR3 is 15 amino acids. V gave up 5 bases and J gave up 6 bases; unmatched junction bases: 11. The CDR3 loop reads CASSLTSAAADTQYF. The CDR3 bases are TGTGCCAGCAGCCTAACTAGCGCGGCCGCCGATACGCAGTATTTT.

The rearrangement joins TRBV18 to TRBJ1-2; 10 nucleotides align to TRBD1. The CDR3 sequence is 13 residues long. V lost 5 bases to trimming and J lost 8 bases; unmatched junction nucleotides: 5. Germline V gene lookup returns CDR1 KGHSH and CDR2 LQKENI. The CDR3 reads CASSAGTGEGYTF. The CDR3 DNA reads TGTGCCAGCTCAGCCGGGACAGGGGAAGGCTACACCTTC.

This clone was detected only once. This chain connects TRBV5-1 to TRBJ1-4, with TRBD1 as a possible D gene (5 bases). Trimming stripped 6 bases from V and 6 bases from J, with 15 bases between. Germline V gene data show CDR1 as SGHRS and CDR2 as YFSETQ. CDR3 length equals 14 residues. The CDR3 is CASKANSGDEKLFF. The CDR3 region has the DNA TGCGCCAGCAAGGCTAACTCGGGGGATGAAAAACTGTTTTTT.

This clone was recorded once. The chain is built from TRBV7-3 and TRBJ1-6, with D tentatively TRBD1 (6 bases). V lost 6 bases and J lost 0, with 12 bases in between. CDR1 is SGHTA, CDR2 FQGTGA, per germline. This CDR3 has 16 residues. The CDR3 sequence is CASRPTGSSYNSPLHF. For the CDR3, the DNA is TGTGCCAGCAGGCCCACAGGGAGCTCCTATAATTCACCCCTCCACTTT.

V and J are TRBV6-5 and TRBJ1-3; TRBD1 might be the D (5 bases). Germline V CDR1 and CDR2: MNHEY, SVGAGI. The CDR3 runs 15 residues. Between the trimmed V and J ends, which lost 8 bases and 0 bases, there was a span of 14 bases. DNA for the CDR3: TGTGCCAGCTCGGGTGGGGGGTACTCTGGAAACACCATATATTTT. Translating it yields CASSGGGYSGNTIYF.

The rearrangement uses TRBV2 and TRBJ1-4; 8 bases align to TRBD1. The CDR3 is 14 residues long. V gave up 5 bases and J gave up 10 bases; unmatched junction bases: 9. The germline gives CDR1 SNHLY, CDR2 FYNNEI. CDR3 bases: TGTGCCAGCAGTCAACAGGGGGGGCGTGGAAAACTGTTTTTT. Its translation: CASSQQGGRGKLFF.